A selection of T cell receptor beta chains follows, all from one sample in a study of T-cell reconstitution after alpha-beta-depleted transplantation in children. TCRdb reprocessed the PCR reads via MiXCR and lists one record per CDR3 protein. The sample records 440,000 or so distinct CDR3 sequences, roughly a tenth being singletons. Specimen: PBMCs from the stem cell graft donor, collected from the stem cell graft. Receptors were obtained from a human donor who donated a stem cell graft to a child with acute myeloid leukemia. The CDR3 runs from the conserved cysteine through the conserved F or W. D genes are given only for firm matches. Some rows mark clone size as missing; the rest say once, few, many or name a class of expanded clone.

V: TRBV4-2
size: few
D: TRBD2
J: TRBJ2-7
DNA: TGTGCCAGCAGCCAAGAACTAGCGGAGTCCTACGAGCAGTACTTC
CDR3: CASSQELAESYEQYF

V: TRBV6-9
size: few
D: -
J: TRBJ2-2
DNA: TGTGCCAGCCTCTCTAAGGAGGCTATGAACACCGGGGAGCTGTTTTTT
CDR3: CASLSKEAMNTGELFF

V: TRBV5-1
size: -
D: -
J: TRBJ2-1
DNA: TGCGCCAGCAGCTTGTCCCCCGGGAATCAGGATTACAATGAGCAGTTCTTC
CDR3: CASSLSPGNQDYNEQFF

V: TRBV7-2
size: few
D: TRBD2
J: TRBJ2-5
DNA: TGTGCCAGCAGCTTTCCGGGACTAGCGGGGTGGAGGTGGGCCCAGTACTTC
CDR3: CASSFPGLAGWRWAQYF

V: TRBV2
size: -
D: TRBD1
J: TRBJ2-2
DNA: TGTGCCAGCTGGGGACAGGGCGCCGGGGAGCTGTTTTTT
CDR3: CASWGQGAGELFF

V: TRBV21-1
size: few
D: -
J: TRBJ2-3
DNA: TGTGCCAGCAGCGCCCTAGCGGGGGGCCGTCATACGCAGTATTTT
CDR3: CASSALAGGRHTQYF

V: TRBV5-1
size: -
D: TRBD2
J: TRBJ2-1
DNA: TGCGCCAGCAGCCCCCAACCCTCCCTAGCGGGGATCGGGGCGCAGTTCTTC
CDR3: CASSPQPSLAGIGAQFF

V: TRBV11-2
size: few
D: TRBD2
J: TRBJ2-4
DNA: TGTGCCAGCAGCTTATCCTCTGGACTAGCGGGGCAACTAGCCAAAAACATTCAGTACTTC
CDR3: CASSLSSGLAGQLAKNIQYF

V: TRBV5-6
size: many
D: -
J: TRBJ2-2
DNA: TGTGCCAGCAGCTTGGACATCGCGAACACCGGGGAGCTGTTTTTT
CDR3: CASSLDIANTGELFF

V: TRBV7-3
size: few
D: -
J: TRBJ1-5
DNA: TGTGCCAGCAACCAGGGTGGCTGCACCATGCATCAGCCCCAGCATTTT
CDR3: CASNQGGCTMHQPQHF

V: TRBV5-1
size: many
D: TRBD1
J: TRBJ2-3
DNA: TGCGCCAGCAGCCCACGACAGGGATACACAGATACGCAGTATTTT
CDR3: CASSPRQGYTDTQYF

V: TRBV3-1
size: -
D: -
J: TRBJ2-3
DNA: TGTGCCAGCAGCCAGGGAGTCTCCAGATACTCTAGCACAGATACGCAGTATTTT
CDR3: CASSQGVSRYSSTDTQYF

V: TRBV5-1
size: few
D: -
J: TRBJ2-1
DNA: TGCGCCAGCGTTGAGGGGAATGAGCAGTTCTTC
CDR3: CASVEGNEQFF

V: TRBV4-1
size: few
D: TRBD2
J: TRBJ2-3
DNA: TGCGCCAGCAGTCTTATAACGACTAGCGGGGGCGGCGATACGCAGTATTTT
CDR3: CASSLITTSGGGDTQYF

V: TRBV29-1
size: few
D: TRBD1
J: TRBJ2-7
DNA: TGCAGCGCTAGGGGACAGGGGTCTCCATTGCAGTACTTC
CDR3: CSARGQGSPLQYF

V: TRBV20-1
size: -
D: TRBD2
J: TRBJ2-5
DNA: TGCAGTGCACCCGGCACACTAGCGGGGGAGGGGGAGACCCAGTACTTC
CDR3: CSAPGTLAGEGETQYF

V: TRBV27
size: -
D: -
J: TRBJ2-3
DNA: TGTGCCAGCAGTTGGAGCGGGACAGATACGCAGTATTTT
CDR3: CASSWSGTDTQYF

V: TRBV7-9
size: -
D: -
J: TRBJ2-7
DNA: TGTGCCAGCAGCTTAGCCCCAGGGACCTACGAGCAGTACTTC
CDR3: CASSLAPGTYEQYF

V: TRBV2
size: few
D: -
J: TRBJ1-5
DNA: TGTGCCAGCAGGGCCTCAGGGTATAGCAATCAGCCCCAGCATTTT
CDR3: CASRASGYSNQPQHF

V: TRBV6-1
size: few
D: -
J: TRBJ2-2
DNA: TGTGCCAGCAGTGAAGCGCAGGGGATAACCGGGGAGCTGTTTTTT
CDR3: CASSEAQGITGELFF

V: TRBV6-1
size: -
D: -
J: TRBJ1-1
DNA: TGTGCCAGCAGCGGTGACTCCTCGAACACTGAAGCTTTCTTT
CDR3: CASSGDSSNTEAFF

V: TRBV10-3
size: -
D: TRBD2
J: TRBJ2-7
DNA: TGTGCCATTAGGACTAGCGGATTCTACGAGCAGTACTTC
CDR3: CAIRTSGFYEQYF

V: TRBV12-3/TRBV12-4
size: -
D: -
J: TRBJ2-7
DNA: TGTGCCAGCAGCGTGCGGGCCCTCTCCTACGAGCAGTACTTC
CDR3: CASSVRALSYEQYF

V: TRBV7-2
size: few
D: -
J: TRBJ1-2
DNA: TGTGCCAGCAGCGTGGGTCCTGGGGGCGGCTACACCTTC
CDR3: CASSVGPGGGYTF

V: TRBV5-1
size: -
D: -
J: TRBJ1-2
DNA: TGCGCCAGCAGCCCCGAGCAGCACTATGGCTACACCTTC
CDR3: CASSPEQHYGYTF

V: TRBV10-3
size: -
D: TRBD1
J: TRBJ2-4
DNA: TGTGCCATCAGTGAACAGGGGATAGCCAAAAACATTCAGTACTTC
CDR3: CAISEQGIAKNIQYF

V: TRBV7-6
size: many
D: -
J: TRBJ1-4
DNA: TGTGCCAGCAGCTTAGGGGGCGGAGGAAATGAAAAACTGTTTTTT
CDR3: CASSLGGGGNEKLFF

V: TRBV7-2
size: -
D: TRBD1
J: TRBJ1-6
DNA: TGTGCCAGCAGCCTGGACAGGCCCCAAACCGGTTCACCCCTCCACTTT
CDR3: CASSLDRPQTGSPLHF

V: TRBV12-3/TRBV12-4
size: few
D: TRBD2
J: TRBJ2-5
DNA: TGTGCCAGCAGTGCCACTAGCGGGGGGGCTTACTTC
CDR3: CASSATSGGAYF

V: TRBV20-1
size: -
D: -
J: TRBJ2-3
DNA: TGCAGTGCGGCCGGACGCCCCCACCGGGCTAGCACAGATACGCAGTATTTT
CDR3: CSAAGRPHRASTDTQYF

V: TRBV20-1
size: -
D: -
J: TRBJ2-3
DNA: TGCAGTGCTAGAGAATTAGGGGGGACAGATACGCAGTATTTT
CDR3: CSARELGGTDTQYF